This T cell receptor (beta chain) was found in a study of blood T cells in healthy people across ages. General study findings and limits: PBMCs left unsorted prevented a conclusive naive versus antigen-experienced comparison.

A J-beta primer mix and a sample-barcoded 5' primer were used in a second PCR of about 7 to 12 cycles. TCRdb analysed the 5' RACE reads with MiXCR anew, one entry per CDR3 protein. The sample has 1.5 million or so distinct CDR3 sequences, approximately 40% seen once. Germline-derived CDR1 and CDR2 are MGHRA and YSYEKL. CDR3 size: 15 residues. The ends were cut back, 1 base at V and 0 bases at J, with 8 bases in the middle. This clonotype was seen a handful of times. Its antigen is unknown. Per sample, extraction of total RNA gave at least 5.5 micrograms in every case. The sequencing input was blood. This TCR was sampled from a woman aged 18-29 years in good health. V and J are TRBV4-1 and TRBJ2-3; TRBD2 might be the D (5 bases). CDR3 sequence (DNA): TGCGCCAGCAGCCAAGGGGAGAAGAGCACAGATACGCAGTATTTT. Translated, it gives CASSQGEKSTDTQYF.